The sequence of this TCR beta chain was determined in a study of T cell repertoires in ileal Crohn's disease (dated by TCRdb to between 2019 and 2020). For the wider study: Median disease duration was around 7.9 years, and around 35% of patients were identified as active smokers at the time of surgery. Surgery was performed for a complication in all patients, with stricturing disease in 61% and penetrating disease in approximately 40%. Postoperative therapy was given to about half of the patients, with thiopurines administered to about ten patients and anti-TNF agents administered to 20 or so patients. TCR repertoire analysis was done in 57 Crohn's disease patients from a prospective multicentre cohort. The study was conducted in parallel with a multicentre cohort that was designed to identify predictors of early endoscopic recurrence following ileocolonic resection. Endoscopic postoperative recurrence was defined as a Rutgeerts score above i0. A total of around 150 mucosal samples from roughly 50 patients were sequenced, with samples obtained at several locations on the surgical specimen and at postoperative endoscopy.

Measured from the cysteine to the phenylalanine, the CDR3 is 12 residues long. Just CDR3 DNA is preserved here, 36 bases in frame from base 1. CDR1 and CDR2 are drawn from the germline V gene (reference sequence): SEHNR, FQNEAQ. V is shortened by 5 bases, J by 5 bases, and the region joining them spans 7 bases. A note on this clone: Its antigen remains unidentified. No per-base quality is available; no much larger clone lies one base away.

For commercial TCRB immunosequencing, 400 to 550 nanograms of biopsy DNA were submitted for each sample. Adaptive Biotechnology amplified the CDR3 regions from genomic DNA with a two-step multiplex PCR designed to control amplification bias. In the first PCR, primers covered every V and J gene segment, and in the second PCR, barcodes and Illumina adapters were added. CDR3 libraries were sequenced using an Illumina instrument. The authors' pipeline ran thus. Analysis combined the vendor-provided pipelines with custom analysis of raw data in R/Bioconductor under R version 3.3.0. Clonality, which ranges from 0 to 1, was calculated as the inverse of the normalised Shannon entropy across all productive clones. High-frequency clones were defined as the share of the repertoire occupied by the top 100 clones, with only clones passing a 95% confidence test being retained. Overlap between samples was measured with the Morisita-Horn index, while repertoire diversity was measured with the Simpson index. TCRdb provides this immuneACCESS table in a form limited to in-frame rearrangements. Some clones are lacking; in checked studies, under half of them reflect an unresolved V gene, and why the rest are absent is not known. The V and J calls and clone size were taken over from that table, and D and trimming were inferred from the DNA. This sample is represented by some 15,000 clones; 72% of them were singletons. The ten largest clonotypes hold 5.3% of the sample.

Broader findings and caveats from the paper: Compared with CD4 T cells, sorted CD8 T cells contained more high-frequency clones, which suggests that the mucosal expansions were mostly CD8. Higher percentages of high-frequency clones at the time of surgery were linked to endoscopic recurrence, and every patient with clonality above 26.8% (18/57) had recurrence. Only a subgroup of patients, of unstated size, had their mucosal CD4 and CD8 T cells sorted and sequenced. Patients who were active smokers at surgery had a significantly higher proportion of clonal expansions than non-smokers (around 24% vs 18%, p=0.02).

To be eligible, patients had to be adults with ileal or ileocolonic Crohn's disease and an indication for ileocolonic resection. Whole ileal mucosal biopsies were kept frozen at -80 degrees C prior to DNA extraction. A TRizol-based method was used to extract genomic DNA from the frozen whole biopsies, and the DNA was quantified with a NanoDrop 2000 spectrophotometer. The V gene is TRBV7-9 and the J gene is TRBJ1-5; no D gene is confidently identified. Source material: ileal tissue. The sequence was obtained from an adult with Crohn's disease. The CDR3 corresponds to CASSRTDQPQHF. Read as DNA, the sequence is TGTGCCAGCAGCCGAACGGATCAGCCCCAGCATTTT.